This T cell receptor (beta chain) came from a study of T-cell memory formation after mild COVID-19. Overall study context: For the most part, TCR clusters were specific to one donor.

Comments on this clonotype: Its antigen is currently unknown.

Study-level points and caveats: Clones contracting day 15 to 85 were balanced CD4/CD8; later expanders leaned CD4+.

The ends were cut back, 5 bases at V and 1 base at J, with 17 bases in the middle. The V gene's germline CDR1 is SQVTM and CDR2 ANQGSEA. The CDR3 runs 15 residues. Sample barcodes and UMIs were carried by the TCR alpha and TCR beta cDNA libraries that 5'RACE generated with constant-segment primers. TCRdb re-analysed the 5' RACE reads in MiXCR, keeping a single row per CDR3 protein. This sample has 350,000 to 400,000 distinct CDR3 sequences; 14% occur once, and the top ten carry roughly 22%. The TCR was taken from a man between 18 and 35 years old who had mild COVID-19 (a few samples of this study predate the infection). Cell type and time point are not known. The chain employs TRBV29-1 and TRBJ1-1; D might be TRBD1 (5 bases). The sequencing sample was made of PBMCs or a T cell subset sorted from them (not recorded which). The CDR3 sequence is CSVIPRDRRNTEAFF. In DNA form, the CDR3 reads TGCAGCGTTATACCCCGGGACCGCCGGAACACTGAAGCTTTCTTT. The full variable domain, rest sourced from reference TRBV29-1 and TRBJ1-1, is SAVISQKPSRDICQRGTSLTIQCQVDSQVTMMFWYRQQPGQSLTLIATANQGSEATYESGFVIDKFPISRPNLTFSTLTVSNMSPEDSSIYLCSVIPRDRRNTEAFFGQGTRLTVV.